A selection of T cell receptor beta chains follows, all from one sample in a study of blood T cell repertoires in COVID-19. This table comes from immunoSEQ multiplex PCR, and its TCRdb copy is limited to in-frame clones, with some not included. The table shows more than 140,000 clones, with over 75% occurring only once. Sequencing input: peripheral blood. These receptors were taken from a human donor in a cohort sampled during active COVID-19. CDR3s include the opening cysteine and the closing phenylalanine or tryptophan. Fields, in order: clone size, J gene, V gene, D gene, CDR3 protein, CDR3 DNA. D genes are given only for firm matches. Rows give clone size only sometimes, using once, few, many, or a class for an expanded clone.

abundance: few; j_gene: TRBJ1-1; v_gene: TRBV6-5; d_gene: NA; CDR3aa: CASSYQTGFVAFF; CDR3nt: TGTGCCAGCAGTTACCAGACAGGTTTCGTGGCTTTCTTT
abundance: few; j_gene: TRBJ2-7; v_gene: TRBV20-1; d_gene: NA; CDR3aa: CSAGTPLEQYF; CDR3nt: TGCAGTGCTGGGACTCCCCTCGAGCAGTACTTC
abundance: NA; j_gene: TRBJ2-3; v_gene: TRBV7-2; d_gene: TRBD2; CDR3aa: CASSLRTSGRAADTQYF; CDR3nt: TGTGCCAGCAGCCTGAGGACTAGCGGGAGGGCCGCAGATACGCAGTATTTT
abundance: NA; j_gene: TRBJ1-3; v_gene: TRBV28; d_gene: NA; CDR3aa: CASSLSVGRNTIYF; CDR3nt: TGTGCCAGCAGTTTATCGGTCGGGAGAAACACCATATATTTT
abundance: NA; j_gene: TRBJ1-5; v_gene: TRBV4-2; d_gene: NA; CDR3aa: CASSQDKGVTNQPQHF; CDR3nt: TGTGCCAGCAGCCAAGATAAAGGGGTTACCAATCAGCCCCAGCATTTT
abundance: NA; j_gene: TRBJ2-1; v_gene: TRBV29-1; d_gene: NA; CDR3aa: CSGTVTYNEQFF; CDR3nt: TGCAGCGGGACAGTCACCTACAATGAGCAGTTCTTC
abundance: few; j_gene: TRBJ2-1; v_gene: TRBV30; d_gene: TRBD2; CDR3aa: CAWSGSSGRYEQFF; CDR3nt: TGTGCCTGGAGTGGATCTAGCGGGAGGTATGAGCAGTTCTTC
abundance: NA; j_gene: TRBJ1-4; v_gene: TRBV28; d_gene: NA; CDR3aa: CASRSSGEEKLFF; CDR3nt: TGTGCCAGCAGATCGTCAGGGGAGGAAAAACTGTTTTTT
abundance: NA; j_gene: TRBJ1-1; v_gene: TRBV5-1; d_gene: NA; CDR3aa: CASSLGDAGLEAFF; CDR3nt: TGCGCCAGCAGCTTGGGAGACGCAGGGCTTGAAGCTTTCTTT
abundance: NA; j_gene: TRBJ1-5; v_gene: TRBV28; d_gene: NA; CDR3aa: CASSLLTPYNQPQHF; CDR3nt: TGTGCCAGCAGTTTATTGACACCTTATAATCAGCCCCAGCATTTT
abundance: NA; j_gene: TRBJ2-5; v_gene: TRBV5-4; d_gene: TRBD1; CDR3aa: CASSQDRGRETQYF; CDR3nt: TGTGCCAGCAGCCAGGACAGGGGGCGAGAGACCCAGTACTTC
abundance: NA; j_gene: TRBJ2-1; v_gene: TRBV9; d_gene: TRBD2; CDR3aa: CASSVGSRGVYNEQFF; CDR3nt: TGTGCCAGCAGCGTAGGGTCTCGGGGGGTCTACAATGAGCAGTTCTTC
abundance: once; j_gene: TRBJ2-5; v_gene: TRBV30; d_gene: TRBD1; CDR3aa: CAVDTGAGIGGTQYF; CDR3nt: TGTGCCGTGGATACAGGGGCTGGTATTGGCGGGACCCAGTACTTC
abundance: NA; j_gene: TRBJ2-3; v_gene: TRBV19; d_gene: TRBD2; CDR3aa: CASDSSGRAGADTQYF; CDR3nt: TGTGCCAGTGACTCTAGCGGGAGGGCTGGCGCAGATACGCAGTATTTT